The 8 T cell receptor beta chains reported below all come from one sample, sequenced in a study of shared clonotypes between healthy human individuals. Here immunoSEQ multiplex PCR was the method, and the copy in TCRdb shows in-frame clones only, minus some. Of more than 1,200,000 clones listed, just under 99% were seen once; the top ten hold 0.36%. Sequenced: naive CD4+ T cells sorted from blood. Subset indicated: CD45RA+ positively selected. All receptors come from a man aged 30 to 45 in good health.

This chain's CDR3 is CASSVLGQGSYEQYF. Written as DNA, the CDR3 is TGTGCCAGCAGTGTACTGGGACAGGGATCCTACGAGCAGTACTTC. This chain joins TRBV6-1 and TRBJ2-7, with TRBD1 matching 9 bases. CDR3 length: 15 amino acids. V dropped 4 bases and J dropped 1; count of bases not matched to a gene: 5. Germline values: CDR1 MNHNS, CDR2 SASEGT.

The chain joins TRBV2 to TRBJ1-5; 9 nucleotides agree with TRBD1. From germline, CDR1 is SNHLY and CDR2 FYNNEI. CDR3 length: 18 amino acids. J lost 1 base, V lost 4 bases, and 11 bases had no gene match. CDR3 loop: CASSGRTGDRSSNQPQHF. The CDR3 DNA reads as TGTGCCAGCAGTGGGCGGACAGGGGACCGGAGCAGCAATCAGCCCCAGCATTTT.

The chain is built from TRBV14 and TRBJ2-7; D ambiguous. CDR1 is SGHDN and CDR2 is FVKESK in the germline V gene. Trimming stripped 6 bases from V and 1 base from J, with 13 bases between. The CDR3 is 14 amino acids. CDR3 DNA: TGTGCCAGCAGACGTGATGACGGTTCCTACGAGCAGTACTTC. Translating it yields CASRRDDGSYEQYF.

V gene TRBV9 combines with J gene TRBJ1-2, with a weak D call TRBD1 (6 bases). The CDR3 extends over 13 amino acids. Germline CDR1 and CDR2: SGDLS and YYNGEE. Trimming shortened V by 0 bases and J by 6 bases, and 9 bases separated the two germline ends. As DNA, the CDR3 is TGTGCCAGCAGCGTAGGGCCAGGGGATGGCTACACCTTC. This translates into CASSVGPGDGYTF.

The chain is built from TRBV7-2 and TRBJ2-7; tentatively, D is TRBD1 or TRBD2 (6 bases each). V shed 4 bases and J shed 3 bases, with 16 bases lying between them. Germline assignment: CDR1 SGHTA and CDR2 FQGNSA. The CDR3 consists of 15 residues. The CDR3: CASSWGRGGNYEQYF. CDR3 coding DNA: TGTGCCAGCAGCTGGGGGCGGGGAGGCAACTACGAGCAGTACTTC.

The chain has TRBV20-1 and TRBJ2-7; D gene unclear. Germline CDR1 DFQATT, CDR2 SNEGSKA (reference sequence). This CDR3 has 11 amino acids. The germline V and J ends were trimmed by 6 bases and 3 bases, with 9 bases remaining between them. In nucleotides, the CDR3 is TGCAGTGCAGGCGAGTACTACGAGCAGTACTTC. Protein sequence: CSAGEYYEQYF.

The chain joins TRBV30 to TRBJ2-1, with TRBD2 identical over 7 bases. The CDR3 is 15 amino acids. Germline lookup yields CDR1 GTSNPN and CDR2 SVGIG (reference sequence). The V gene end was trimmed by 5 bases and the J gene end by 5 bases; junction bases not matched to a gene: 12. The CDR3 bases are TGTGCCTGGTCTGCGTGGGGAGGGAGCAACAATGAGCAGTTCTTC. The encoded protein is CAWSAWGGSNNEQFF.

The chain recombines TRBV18 with TRBJ1-4; TRBD1 agrees at 7 bases. Germline loops: CDR1 KGHSH, CDR2 LQKENI. Germline trimming cut 3 bases from V and 7 bases from J; bases unmatched to any gene: 8. CDR3 length equals 15 residues. CDR3 residues: CASSPTGAHSEKLFF. In DNA, the CDR3 is TGTGCCAGCTCACCTACAGGGGCGCACAGTGAAAAACTGTTTTTT.